This TCR beta chain stems from a study of CD8 T cells in ankylosing spondylitis. TCRdb reprocessed the 5' RACE reads with MiXCR, giving one entry per CDR3 protein. The sample gives some 30,000 distinct CDR3 sequences, 14% of which show up once; 35% to 45% is in the top ten. This clonotype has only a few counts. Its target is not known. Regarding the study as a whole: Seven to nine highly homologous variants made up a TCR beta motif, and this motif appeared characteristic of ankylosing spondylitis blood. Existing reports had already noted some motif variants in reactive arthritis synovial fluid and blood. Disease-linked clones reportedly showed significant enrichment in matched ankylosing spondylitis synovial fluid.

This CDR3 has 16 residues. The germline gives CDR1 SQVTM, CDR2 ANQGSEA. Losses at the gene ends were 5 bases for V and 2 bases for J; bases not matched to a gene: 9. The V gene is TRBV29-1, the J gene TRBJ2-2, with TRBD1 identical over 9 bases. Sequencing used blood. This clonotype originated in a male donor with ankylosing spondylitis or in good health (not recorded which). CDR3 amino acids: CSVLQGARGNTGELFF. DNA for the CDR3: TGCAGCGTTCTACAGGGGGCCCGCGGAAACACCGGGGAGCTGTTTTTT.